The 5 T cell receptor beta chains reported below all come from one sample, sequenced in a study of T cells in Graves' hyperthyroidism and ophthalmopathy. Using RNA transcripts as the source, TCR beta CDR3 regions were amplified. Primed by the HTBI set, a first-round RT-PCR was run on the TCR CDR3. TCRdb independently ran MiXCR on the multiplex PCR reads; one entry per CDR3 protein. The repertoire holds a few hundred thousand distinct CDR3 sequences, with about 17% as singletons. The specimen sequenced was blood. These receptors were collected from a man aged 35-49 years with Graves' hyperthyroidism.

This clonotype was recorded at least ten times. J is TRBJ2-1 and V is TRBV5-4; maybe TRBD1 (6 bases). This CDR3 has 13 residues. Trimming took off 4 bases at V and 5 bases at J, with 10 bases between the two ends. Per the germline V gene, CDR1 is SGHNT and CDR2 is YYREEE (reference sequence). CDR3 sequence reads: CASSEQGNNEQFF. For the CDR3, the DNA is TGTGCCAGCAGCGAACAGGGTAACAATGAGCAGTTCTTC.

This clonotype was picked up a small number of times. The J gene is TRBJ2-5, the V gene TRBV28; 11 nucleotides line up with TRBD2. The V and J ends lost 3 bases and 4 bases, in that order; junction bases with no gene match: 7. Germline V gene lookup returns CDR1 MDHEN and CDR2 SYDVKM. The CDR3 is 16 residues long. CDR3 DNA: TGTGCCAGCAGTTTCGCGAGACTAGCGGGGAGAGAGACCCAGTACTTC. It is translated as CASSFARLAGRETQYF.

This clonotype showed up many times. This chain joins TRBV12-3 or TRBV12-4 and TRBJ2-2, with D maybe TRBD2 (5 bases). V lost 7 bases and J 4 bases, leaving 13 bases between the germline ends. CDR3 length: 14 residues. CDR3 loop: CASIRTHITGELFF. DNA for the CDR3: TGTGCCAGCATTCGGACTCATATCACCGGGGAGCTGTTTTTT.

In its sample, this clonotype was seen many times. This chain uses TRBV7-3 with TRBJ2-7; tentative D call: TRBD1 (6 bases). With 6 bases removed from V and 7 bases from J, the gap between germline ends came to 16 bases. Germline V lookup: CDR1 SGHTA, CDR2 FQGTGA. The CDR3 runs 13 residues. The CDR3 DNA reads TGTGCCAGCAGTCACGACAGGACTGGGGAGCAGTACTTC. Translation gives CASSHDRTGEQYF.

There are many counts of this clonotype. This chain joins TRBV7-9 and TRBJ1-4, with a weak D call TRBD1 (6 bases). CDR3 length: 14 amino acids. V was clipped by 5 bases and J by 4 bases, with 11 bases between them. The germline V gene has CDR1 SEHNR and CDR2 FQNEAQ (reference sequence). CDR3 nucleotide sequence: TGTGCCAGCAGCCCGGACAGTATTAATGAAAAACTGTTTTTT. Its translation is CASSPDSINEKLFF.